The 27 T cell receptor beta chains below all came from one sample that was sequenced in a study of blood T cell repertoires in COVID-19 (dated by TCRdb to 2018 to 2020). Libraries were made using the immunoSEQ multiplex PCR assay. TCRdb obtained this table from immuneACCESS and retained in-frame rearrangements with V and J assigned. These tables miss some clones; where compared with another copy, unresolved V genes account for less than half of the shortfall, and the remainder is unexplained. The sample table holds 200,000 to 300,000 clones, of which 75% to 85% were seen once. The top ten constitute approximately 9.6% of the sample. Specimen: PBMCs or T cells enriched from blood (not recorded which). The receptors stem from a woman aged 45-59 years with acute COVID-19.

Comments on this clone: Additional DNA sequences in this sample encode the identical CDR3. The chain carries TRBV12-3 or TRBV12-4 and TRBJ2-1; D not certain. The CDR3 covers 11 residues. Trimming stripped 6 bases from V and 4 bases from J, with 4 bases between. The CDR3 region has the DNA TGTGCCAGCAGCCTTTACAATGAGCAGTTCTTC. It codes for CASSLYNEQFF.

This clone appeared once. The V gene is TRBV7-8, the J gene TRBJ1-1; D possibly corresponds to TRBD1 (5 bases). In germline, CDR1 is SGHVS, CDR2 FQNEAQ. Trimming took off 7 bases at V and 1 base at J, with 13 bases between the two ends. The CDR3 extends over 14 amino acids. DNA of the CDR3: TGTGCCAGCATCGTCGGACACCAGAACACTGAAGCTTTCTTT. Translating it yields CASIVGHQNTEAFF.

This sequence joins TRBV19 and TRBJ2-7; D perhaps matches TRBD1 (5 bases). CDR3 length: 12 amino acids. CDR1 and CDR2 from the germline V gene are LNHDA and SQIVND (reference sequence). V was trimmed by 9 bases and J by 5 bases, leaving 14 bases between them. The CDR3 region is CARSRQGDEQYF. CDR3 in DNA: TGTGCCAGATCTCGGCAGGGCGACGAGCAGTACTTC.

The chain links TRBV7-6 to TRBJ2-3, with 11 bases aligning to TRBD2. Looked up from germline, CDR1 is SGHVS and CDR2 is FNYEAQ. The CDR3 extends over 14 amino acids. With 7 bases clipped from V and 6 bases from J, the junction kept 6 bases outside the gene matches. CDR3 sequence: CASNSGGDGDTQYF. The CDR3 DNA is TGTGCCAGCAATAGCGGGGGGGATGGGGATACGCAGTATTTT.

There are a few counts of this clone. The rearrangement links TRBV7-9 to TRBJ1-2; D gene uncertain. CDR1 is SEHNR, CDR2 FQNEAQ, per germline (reference sequence). The CDR3 runs 13 residues. Trimming left V 5 bases short and J 3 bases short, with 10 bases between. CDR3 residues: CASSRVTDYGYTF. In DNA form, the CDR3 reads TGTGCCAGCAGCCGGGTCACGGACTATGGCTACACCTTC.

To note about this clone: The sample has other DNA sequences that encode this CDR3 too. The chain recombines TRBV11-2 with TRBJ1-6; a weak D match, TRBD1 (5 bases). CDR3 length equals 15 residues. V dropped 0 bases and J dropped 5 bases, with 8 bases sitting between them. Germline V gene data show CDR1 as SGHAT and CDR2 as FQNNGV. The CDR3 DNA is TGTGCCAGCAGCTTAGAGGGGGGGAATAATTCACCCCTCCACTTT. As protein: CASSLEGGNNSPLHF. The full variable domain, completed using reference TRBV11-2 and TRBJ1-6, is EAGVAQSPRYKIIEKRQSVAFWCNPISGHATLYWYQQILGQGPKLLIQFQNNGVVDDSQLPKDRFSAERLKGVDSTLKIQPAKLEDSAVYLCASSLEGGNNSPLHFGNGTRLTVT.

The chain has TRBV6-4 and TRBJ2-1; 9 bases map to TRBD2. The CDR3 totals 15 residues. The V segment lost 2 bases and the J segment 5 bases; nucleotides outside the gene matches: 4. Germline-derived CDR1 and CDR2 are MRHNA and SNTAGT. CDR3 in DNA: TGTGCCAGCAGTGACCGCGGGGGGGCGAACAATGAGCAGTTCTTC. Translated: CASSDRGGANNEQFF.

This chain joins TRBV2 and TRBJ2-1, with TRBD1 as a possible D gene (5 bases). Per the germline V gene, CDR1 is SNHLY and CDR2 is FYNNEI. V was clipped by 5 bases and J by 0 bases, with 14 bases between them. CDR3 length: 16 amino acids. CDR3 nucleotides: TGTGCCAGCAGTCTATGGGGCACGAGCTCCTACAATGAGCAGTTCTTC. It yields the protein CASSLWGTSSYNEQFF.

This clone was counted a few times. The CDR3 DNA sequence: TGTGCCAGCAGCCCCCGGACAGGGTCTAATGAAAAACTGTTTTTT. It encodes CASSPRTGSNEKLFF. The chain combines TRBV7-8 with TRBJ1-4; 8 bases are shared with TRBD1. CDR1 is SGHVS, CDR2 FQNEAQ, per germline. The CDR3 contains 15 residues. V lost 5 bases, J lost 3 bases, and 5 bases stayed unmatched.

CDR3 in amino acids: CASSRDRGRSQPQHF. The CDR3, as DNA: TGTGCCAGCAGCCGGGACAGGGGAAGGAGTCAGCCCCAGCATTTT. The chain uses TRBV2 and TRBJ1-5; 10 nucleotides agree with TRBD1. CDR3 length: 15 residues. CDR1 SNHLY and CDR2 FYNNEI come from the germline V gene. Unmatched junction bases numbered 8, after V lost 6 bases and J lost 6 bases.

This clone was seen only once. The genes are TRBV10-2 and TRBJ1-5; the D is unclear. From germline, CDR1 is WSHSY and CDR2 SAAADI. Trimming stripped 6 bases from V and 6 bases from J, with 15 bases between. The CDR3 loop spans 14 amino acids. The DNA for the CDR3 is TGCGCCAGCAGAGATAGCAATCTCGTTCAGCCCCAGCATTTT. As protein: CASRDSNLVQPQHF.

The rearrangement uses TRBV29-1 and TRBJ2-3, with no clear D. V was trimmed by 8 bases and J by 2 bases, leaving 8 bases between them. Per germline, CDR1 SQVTM and CDR2 ANQGSEA. The CDR3 length is 11 residues. The chain's CDR3 is CSLALTDTQYF. The CDR3 DNA is TGCAGCCTCGCACTCACAGATACGCAGTATTTT.

The chain uses TRBV11-2 and TRBJ2-1; D is uncertain. The CDR3 sequence is 14 residues long. Trimming shortened V by 3 bases and J by 1 base, and 7 bases separated the two germline ends. Germline V gives CDR1 SGHAT, CDR2 FQNNGV. The CDR3 DNA reads TGTGCCAGCAGCTTTCCTAGGTCCTACAATGAGCAGTTCTTC. Translation: CASSFPRSYNEQFF.

The chain employs TRBV6-5 and TRBJ1-2, with TRBD1 matching 11 bases. V gave up 6 bases and J gave up 6 bases; unmatched junction bases: 6. CDR3 length equals 14 residues. CDR1 and CDR2 from the germline V gene are MNHEY and SVGAGI. The CDR3 region has the DNA TGTGCCAGCAGGGGACAGGGGGTTCCTAATGGCTACACCTTC. This translates into CASRGQGVPNGYTF.

This chain connects TRBV5-5 to TRBJ1-2, with TRBD1 identical over 8 bases. Germline lookup yields CDR1 SGHKS and CDR2 YYEKEE (reference sequence). V lost 4 bases to trimming and J lost 7 bases; unmatched junction nucleotides: 6. The CDR3 totals 13 residues. CDR3 loop: CASSPDRVVGYTF. CDR3 nucleotide sequence: TGTGCCAGCAGCCCGGACAGGGTAGTTGGCTACACCTTC.

V usage is TRBV19 and J usage is TRBJ2-7; 9 bases map to TRBD1. Unmatched junction bases numbered 8, after V lost 5 bases and J lost 3 bases. The germline V gene encodes CDR1 LNHDA and CDR2 SQIVND (reference sequence). This CDR3 spans 15 amino acids. This CDR3 is CASSASGTGLYEQYF. The CDR3 coding sequence is TGTGCCAGTAGTGCGTCCGGGACAGGGCTCTACGAGCAGTACTTC.

The chain uses TRBV29-1 and TRBJ1-1; D remains ambiguous. V was pared by 4 bases and J by 0 bases, with 15 bases between. This CDR3 is 15 amino acids long. Per the germline V gene, CDR1 is SQVTM and CDR2 is ANQGSEA. In nucleotides, the CDR3 is TGCAGCGTTGCTCAACAGTCGGTTATGAACACTGAAGCTTTCTTT. Its translation: CSVAQQSVMNTEAFF.

The chain recombines TRBV7-2 with TRBJ2-5; 9 nucleotides align to TRBD2. CDR1 SGHTA and CDR2 FQGNSA come from the germline V gene. This CDR3 comprises 14 residues. V trimming: 4 bases; J trimming: 5 bases; junction bases outside the gene matches: 5. The CDR3 DNA follows: TGTGCCAGCAGCTCCTGGACTAGCGAGGAGACCCAGTACTTC. Residues: CASSSWTSEETQYF.

The V and J genes are TRBV5-1 and TRBJ2-1; D not certain. Trimming left V 5 bases short and J 8 bases short, with 14 bases between. This CDR3 contains 13 residues. Germline loops: CDR1 SGHRS, CDR2 YFSETQ. For the CDR3, the DNA is TGCGCCAGCAGTTTTTCCCCGGTGGATGAGCAGTTCTTC. Its protein is CASSFSPVDEQFF.

The table lists this clone with a count of one. The genes are TRBV19 and TRBJ2-7, with TRBD1 as a possible D gene (5 bases). CDR3 size: 14 residues. Germline CDR1 and CDR2: LNHDA and SQIVND (reference sequence). V was trimmed by 4 bases and J by 3 bases, leaving 13 bases between them. CDR3 sequence (DNA): TGTGCCAGTAGTAGTCAGGGTAAGGGCTACGAGCAGTACTTC. Translated: CASSSQGKGYEQYF.

CDR3 sequence (DNA): TGTGCCAGCAGCCGTGACAAGAACACTGAAGCTTTCTTT. Translated, it gives CASSRDKNTEAFF. The V call is TRBV7-2, the J call TRBJ1-1; D gene unclear. This CDR3 region has 13 residues. Germline V CDR1 and CDR2: SGHTA, FQGNSA. Trimming stripped 5 bases from V and 1 base from J, with 8 bases between. Full variable domain (rest looked up from reference TRBV7-2 and TRBJ1-1): GAGVSQSPSNKVTEKGKDVELRCDPISGHTALYWYRQSLGQGLEFLIYFQGNSAPDKSGLPSDRFSAERTGGSVSTLTIQRTQQEDSAVYLCASSRDKNTEAFFGQGTRLTVV.

This sequence joins TRBV5-6 and TRBJ1-3; no clear D. The ends were cut back, 1 base at V and 0 bases at J, with 5 bases in the middle. Per the germline V gene, CDR1 is SGHDT and CDR2 is YYEEEE. The CDR3 extends over 14 amino acids. CDR3 bases: TGTGCCAGCAGCTTGAGCTACTCTGGAAACACCATATATTTT. The encoded protein is CASSLSYSGNTIYF.

In its sample, this clone was seen many times. The chain is built from TRBV4-2 and TRBJ2-7; tentatively, D is TRBD1 (5 bases). The CDR3 runs 14 residues. Deletions cut 1 base from V and 3 bases from J, with 10 bases between. Per germline, CDR1 LGHNA and CDR2 YNFKEQ. Written as DNA, the CDR3 is TGTGCCAGCAGCCAAGGGGGCCAGAGCTACGAGCAGTACTTC. This sequence encodes CASSQGGQSYEQYF.

J is TRBJ2-1 and V is TRBV5-1; 10 nucleotides agree with TRBD1. Unmatched junction bases numbered 4, after V lost 2 bases and J lost 5 bases. The CDR3 spans 15 residues. The germline V gene has CDR1 SGHRS and CDR2 YFSETQ. CDR3 sequence reads: CASSLDRGLHNEQFF. CDR3 nucleotides: TGCGCCAGCAGCTTAGACAGGGGGCTCCACAATGAGCAGTTCTTC.

V usage is TRBV9 and J usage is TRBJ2-1; tentatively, D is TRBD1 (5 bases). Germline CDR1 reads SGDLS; CDR2 reads YYNGEE. V lost 6 bases to trimming and J lost 0 bases, with 13 bases between them. The CDR3 spans 15 residues. The CDR3 nucleotides are TGTGCCAGCAACCCCCAGGGCCTCTCCTACAATGAGCAGTTCTTC. It is translated as CASNPQGLSYNEQFF.

CDR3 sequence: CASSLGSSNTDTQYF. In DNA, the CDR3 is TGTGCCAGCAGCTTAGGGAGTTCAAACACAGATACGCAGTATTTT. The chain combines TRBV7-9 with TRBJ2-3; D gene ambiguous. V was clipped by 1 base and J by 2 bases, with 10 bases between them. Per the germline V gene, CDR1 is SEHNR and CDR2 is FQNEAQ (reference sequence). The CDR3 has 15 residues.

V usage is TRBV3-1 (or the pseudogene TRBV3-2) and J usage is TRBJ1-2; D is possibly TRBD1 (6 bases). CDR1 and CDR2 from the germline V gene are LGHDT and YNNKEL (reference sequence). CDR3 size: 13 residues. Deletions cut 4 bases from V and 7 bases from J, with 13 bases between. This chain's CDR3 is CASSRSGQTGYTF. The CDR3, as DNA: TGTGCCAGCAGCCGGAGTGGACAGACTGGCTACACCTTC.